A single sample is the source of the 32 T cell receptor beta chains below, sequenced in a study of blood T cell repertoires in COVID-19. Clones were sequenced by immunoSEQ multiplex PCR, and TCRdb holds only the in-frame ones, with some missing. This table holds approximately 280,000 clones, 70% to 90% found once. The source material was peripheral blood. These receptors all come from a man aged 45-65 years with active or convalescent COVID-19.

The chain carries TRBV7-3 and TRBJ2-2, with D tentatively TRBD1 (6 bases). Trimming removed 5 bases at V and 0 bases at J, with 13 bases between. The CDR3 runs to 16 residues. The germline CDR1 and CDR2 sequences are SGHTA and FQGTGA. CDR3 loop: CASSKTGSANTGELFF. CDR3 DNA: TGTGCCAGCAGCAAAACAGGGAGCGCGAACACCGGGGAGCTGTTTTTT.

The chain recombines TRBV6-5 with TRBJ2-7; 7 bases are a match to TRBD1. Germline-derived CDR1 and CDR2 are MNHEY and SVGAGI. The CDR3 is 16 residues long. The V segment lost 0 bases and the J segment 5 bases; nucleotides outside the gene matches: 10. In nucleotides, the CDR3 is TGTGCCAGCAGTTACTCCGTCGGACAGGAAGTCCACGAGCAGTACTTC. It encodes CASSYSVGQEVHEQYF.

The rearrangement links TRBV5-1 to TRBJ2-1; maybe TRBD2 (5 bases). The CDR3 spans 17 residues. Trimming stripped 0 bases from V and 4 bases from J, with 17 bases between. CDR1 and CDR2 from the germline V gene are SGHRS and YFSETQ. In DNA, the CDR3 is TGCGCCAGCAGCTTGGATGGACTGATTCACCCTTACAATGAGCAGTTCTTC. Protein: CASSLDGLIHPYNEQFF.

The CDR3 DNA sequence: TGCGCCAGCAGCTTGGGTGGACTAGCGGGAGTTCACAATGAGCAGTTCTTC. Amino acid sequence: CASSLGGLAGVHNEQFF. The V call is TRBV5-1, the J call TRBJ2-1; the match to TRBD2 covers 13 bases. V lost 0 bases, J lost 5 bases, and 5 bases stayed unmatched. The CDR3 loop spans 17 amino acids. CDR1 and CDR2 (germline): SGHRS, YFSETQ.

This chain connects TRBV6-4 to TRBJ2-1; TRBD2 aligns across 15 bases. Germline trimming cut 6 bases from V and 2 bases from J; bases unmatched to any gene: 8. The CDR3 length is 18 residues. Germline V CDR1 and CDR2: MRHNA, SNTAGT. CDR3 DNA: TGTGCCAGCAGGATCGGGACTAGCGGGAGGCCCACCTACAATGAGCAGTTCTTC. Protein: CASRIGTSGRPTYNEQFF.

The genes are TRBV4-2 and TRBJ2-1; 10 bases map to TRBD2. CDR1 and CDR2 (germline): LGHNA, YNFKEQ. The CDR3 is 16 amino acids. V lost 4 bases to trimming and J lost 5 bases; unmatched junction nucleotides: 8. DNA of the CDR3: TGTGCCAGCAGCCCCTGGAGCGGGAGGGGGGACAATGAGCAGTTCTTC. Translation gives CASSPWSGRGDNEQFF.

The rearrangement links TRBV3-1 (or the pseudogene TRBV3-2) to TRBJ2-1, with 8 nucleotides matching TRBD1. Trimming removed 3 bases from V and 8 bases from J; junction bases left unmatched: 9. CDR1 is LGHDT, CDR2 YNNKEL, per germline (reference sequence). The length of the CDR3 is 15 residues. CDR3 bases: TGTGCCAGCAGCCAGAGGACAGGGAGTTTCGATGAGCAGTTCTTC. As protein: CASSQRTGSFDEQFF.

V is TRBV18 and J is TRBJ1-4; tentatively, D is TRBD1 (6 bases). Trimming took off 1 base at V and 8 bases at J, with 14 bases between the two ends. Per germline, CDR1 KGHSH and CDR2 LQKENI. The CDR3 runs 15 residues. The CDR3 DNA sequence: TGTGCCAGCTCACCACAGGCAGGGGACCAGGAAAAACTGTTTTTT. Its translation: CASSPQAGDQEKLFF.

The chain carries TRBV9 and TRBJ2-7; 10 bases map to TRBD2. Trimming took 0 bases from V and 6 from J; bases not matched to a gene: 9. Germline V lookup: CDR1 SGDLS, CDR2 YYNGEE. The CDR3 runs 16 residues. The CDR3, as DNA: TGTGCCAGCAGCGTAGGGGCTAGCGGGAGCTCCCTCGAGCAGTACTTC. Its protein is CASSVGASGSSLEQYF.

This rearrangement joins TRBV28 to TRBJ2-7, with TRBD1 as a possible D gene (7 bases). The length of the CDR3 is 16 residues. The V end lost 7 bases, the J end lost 0 bases, and 19 bases lay between the germline ends. Germline V CDR1 and CDR2: MDHEN, SYDVKM. CDR3 in amino acids: CASNEGGTASSYEQYF. The CDR3 region has the DNA TGTGCCAGCAACGAAGGGGGGACAGCAAGCTCCTACGAGCAGTACTTC.

This clone was detected only once. This chain joins TRBV30 and TRBJ1-2, with D possibly matching TRBD1 (5 bases). The ends were cut back, 3 bases at V and 12 bases at J, with 17 bases in the middle. The CDR3 extends over 12 amino acids. Germline V CDR1 and CDR2: GTSNPN, SVGIG (reference sequence). The CDR3 is CAWRQVEGFNTF. The CDR3 DNA is TGTGCCTGGAGACAGGTTGAAGGGTTTAACACCTTC.

The V gene is TRBV11-2, the J gene TRBJ1-1; 9 nucleotides line up with TRBD1. Trimming took 1 base from V and 5 from J; bases not matched to a gene: 5. Germline V gene lookup returns CDR1 SGHAT and CDR2 FQNNGV. The CDR3 loop spans 15 amino acids. In DNA, the CDR3 is TGTGCCAGCAGCTTAGGGACAGGGGTTGAGACTGAAGCTTTCTTT. It specifies CASSLGTGVETEAFF.

This CDR3 reads CASSQNSGSRYEQYF. For the CDR3, the DNA is TGTGCCAGCAGCCAAAATAGCGGGAGTCGGTACGAGCAGTACTTC. V usage is TRBV3-1 (or the pseudogene TRBV3-2) and J usage is TRBJ2-7; 9 bases fit TRBD2. The CDR3 runs to 15 residues. Trimming at V came to 2 bases and at J to 4 bases, leaving 6 bases not matched to a gene. Germline values: CDR1 LGHDT, CDR2 YNNKEL (reference sequence).

The chain links TRBV7-2 to TRBJ1-5; the D is unclear. Trimming cost V 5 bases and J 3 bases, with 5 bases left between them. The CDR3 extends over 12 amino acids. Germline V CDR1 and CDR2: SGHTA, FQGNSA. CDR3 residues: CASSTYNQPQHF. In DNA form, the CDR3 reads TGTGCCAGCAGCACCTACAATCAGCCCCAGCATTTT.

The chain couples TRBV6-4 to TRBJ2-3, with 7 bases matching TRBD2. The CDR3 has 13 amino acids. Germline assignment: CDR1 MRHNA and CDR2 SNTAGT. V was pared by 5 bases and J by 3 bases, with 2 bases of the junction left unmatched. The CDR3 protein is CASSTGRTDTQYF. The CDR3 DNA sequence: TGTGCCAGCAGTACCGGGAGGACAGATACGCAGTATTTT.

This chain uses TRBV2 with TRBJ2-5, with 14 bases identical to TRBD2. Trimming took 6 bases from V and 4 from J; bases not matched to a gene: 13. CDR3 length equals 18 residues. Germline-derived CDR1 and CDR2 are SNHLY and FYNNEI. DNA of the CDR3: TGTGCCAGCAGCTTTCTTGCCGGGACTAGCGGGAGAAGAGAGACCCAGTACTTC. It translates to CASSFLAGTSGRRETQYF.

V usage is TRBV19 and J usage is TRBJ1-2, with D tentatively TRBD1 (6 bases). The germline V and J ends were trimmed by 3 bases and 6 bases, with 11 bases remaining between them. In germline, CDR1 is LNHDA, CDR2 SQIVND (reference sequence). The CDR3 is 13 amino acids. The CDR3 loop reads CASSIRQGHGYTF. CDR3 nucleotide sequence: TGTGCCAGTAGTATTCGGCAGGGGCATGGCTACACCTTC.

The chain recombines TRBV19 with TRBJ2-3; D is unresolved. CDR3 length: 14 residues. V lost 7 bases and J lost 5, with 16 bases in between. Germline CDR1 LNHDA, CDR2 SQIVND (reference sequence). This CDR3 reads CASTQGAFGDTQYF. As DNA, the CDR3 is TGTGCCAGTACCCAAGGAGCGTTCGGAGATACGCAGTATTTT.

This chain joins TRBV24-1 and TRBJ2-3; TRBD2 agrees at 14 bases. The junction had 3 bases not matched to a gene; V was cut back by 4 bases and J by 4 bases. CDR3 length equals 16 residues. Germline V gene data show CDR1 as KGHDR and CDR2 as SFDVKD. The CDR3 bases are TGTGCCACCAGTGACCCGGGACTAGCGGGAGCAGATACGCAGTATTTT. The encoded protein is CATSDPGLAGADTQYF.

V is TRBV11-3 and J is TRBJ2-6; 9 nucleotides line up with TRBD1. Trimming cost V 3 bases and J 1 base; bases outside gene matches: 10. This CDR3 is built from 19 residues. Germline CDR1 is SGHNT and CDR2 is YENEEA. The DNA of the CDR3 is TGTGCCAGCAGCTTCGCACCGGGACAGGGCCCTTCTGGGGCCAACGTCCTGACTTTC. Translating gives CASSFAPGQGPSGANVLTF.

The chain employs TRBV7-8 and TRBJ2-7; the D gene is possibly TRBD1 (5 bases). V lost 5 bases and J lost 10, with 12 bases in between. This CDR3 region has 11 residues. Looked up from germline, CDR1 is SGHVS and CDR2 is FQNEAQ. The CDR3 sequence is CASSTDRPQYF. DNA for the CDR3: TGTGCCAGCAGCACTGACAGACCTCAGTACTTC.

The sample holds many counts of this clone. V gene TRBV9 combines with J gene TRBJ2-1; a weak D match, TRBD2 (5 bases). V gave up 0 bases and J gave up 1 base, with 8 bases separating them. CDR3 length: 15 residues. CDR1 is SGDLS and CDR2 is YYNGEE in the germline V gene. Written as DNA, the CDR3 is TGTGCCAGCAGCGTAGTCAGCGGATCCTACAATGAGCAGTTCTTC. It codes for CASSVVSGSYNEQFF.

This clone has only a few counts. The chain has TRBV2 and TRBJ2-2, with 9 bases aligning to TRBD1. Germline values: CDR1 SNHLY, CDR2 FYNNEI. The CDR3 is 14 residues long. The V segment lost 6 bases and the J segment 6 bases; nucleotides outside the gene matches: 5. CDR3 DNA sequence: TGTGCCAGCAGCCGGGACAGGGTCCCCGGGGAGCTGTTTTTT. Translated: CASSRDRVPGELFF.

CDR3 coding DNA: TGTGCCAGCAGCACCCGGGACAGACTATACAATGAGCAGTTCTTC. Residues: CASSTRDRLYNEQFF. V and J are TRBV7-8 and TRBJ2-1; 7 bases map to TRBD1. Germline CDR1 and CDR2: SGHVS and FQNEAQ. This CDR3 is 15 amino acids long. Losses at the gene ends were 5 bases for V and 4 bases for J; bases not matched to a gene: 8.

The chain joins TRBV11-2 to TRBJ2-3, with TRBD2 matching 12 bases. V trimming: 3 bases; J trimming: 4 bases; junction bases outside the gene matches: 2. The germline V gene encodes CDR1 SGHAT and CDR2 FQNNGV. The CDR3 loop spans 15 amino acids. The CDR3 spells CASSLTSGSADTQYF. In DNA, the CDR3 is TGTGCCAGCAGCTTGACTAGCGGGAGTGCAGATACGCAGTATTTT.

The CDR3 reads CASSPPVLAGYEQFF. The DNA of the CDR3 is TGTGCCAGCTCCCCCCCGGTACTAGCCGGGTATGAGCAGTTCTTC. The genes are TRBV18 and TRBJ2-1; TRBD2 is a possible D gene (6 bases). CDR1 and CDR2 (germline): KGHSH, LQKENI. The CDR3 totals 15 residues. Trimming took off 6 bases at V and 8 bases at J, with 20 bases between the two ends. Drawing the rest from reference TRBV18 and TRBJ2-1, the complete variable domain is NAGVMQNPRHLVRRRGQEARLRCSPMKGHSHVYWYRQLPEEGLKFMVYLQKENIIDESGMPKERFSAEFPKEGPSILRIQQVVRGDSAAYFCASSPPVLAGYEQFFGPGTRLTVL.

V and J are TRBV4-1 and TRBJ2-7; 8 bases map to TRBD2. CDR3 length: 15 amino acids. Germline CDR1 MGHRA, CDR2 YSYEKL. V trimming: 1 base; J trimming: 2 bases; junction bases outside the gene matches: 4. CDR3 coding DNA: TGCGCCAGCAGCCAAGGACTAGCGCTCGCCTACGAGCAGTACTTC. This gives the protein CASSQGLALAYEQYF.

The rearrangement links TRBV4-3 to TRBJ2-7, with TRBD2 identical over 10 bases. The germline V gene has CDR1 LGHNA and CDR2 YSLEER. V gave up 4 bases and J gave up 6 bases; unmatched junction bases: 6. The CDR3 consists of 14 residues. In DNA, the CDR3 is TGCGCCAGCAGCCCTCAGCGGGAGGGTGGCGAGCAGTACTTC. Protein: CASSPQREGGEQYF.

The rearrangement joins TRBV30 to TRBJ1-2, with D perhaps matching TRBD1 (5 bases). Germline loops: CDR1 GTSNPN, CDR2 SVGIG (reference sequence). V was trimmed by 0 bases and J by 7 bases, leaving 12 bases between them. The length of the CDR3 is 13 residues. The CDR3 here is CAWSVQVAGGYTF. CDR3 coding DNA: TGTGCCTGGAGTGTACAGGTAGCGGGTGGCTACACCTTC. The full variable domain, in which reference TRBV30 and TRBJ1-2 provide the parts outside the CDR3, is SQTIHQWPATLVQPVGSPLSLECTVEGTSNPNLYWYRQAAGRGLQLLFYSVGIGQISSEVPQNLSASRPQDRQFILSSKKLLLSDSGFYLCAWSVQVAGGYTFGSGTRLTVV.

The chain employs TRBV28 and TRBJ1-5; D may be TRBD1 (6 bases). The germline V gene has CDR1 MDHEN and CDR2 SYDVKM. The CDR3 loop spans 15 amino acids. Trimming shortened V by 6 bases and J by 3 bases, and 15 bases separated the two germline ends. The CDR3 reads CASRPWNRDNQPQHF. The CDR3, as DNA: TGTGCCAGCAGACCCTGGAACAGGGACAATCAGCCCCAGCATTTT.

The J gene is TRBJ1-5, the V gene TRBV2; TRBD1 matches at 9 bases. Looked up from germline, CDR1 is SNHLY and CDR2 is FYNNEI. The V gene end was trimmed by 5 bases and the J gene end by 4 bases; junction bases not matched to a gene: 12. This CDR3 is built from 17 residues. CDR3 nucleotide sequence: TGTGCCAGCAGTTCACCCACGGGACAGGGTAGGAATCAGCCCCAGCATTTT. This translates into CASSSPTGQGRNQPQHF.

This rearrangement joins TRBV25-1 to TRBJ1-4; 10 bases match TRBD1. The germline V gene encodes CDR1 MGHDK and CDR2 SYGVNS. V lost 5 bases to trimming and J lost 6 bases; unmatched junction nucleotides: 12. CDR3 length: 17 amino acids. CDR3 loop: CASSKPPRGQGYEKLFF. CDR3 sequence (DNA): TGTGCCAGCAGTAAACCCCCGAGGGGACAGGGGTATGAAAAACTGTTTTTT. Supplemented by reference TRBV25-1 and TRBJ1-4, the full variable domain reads EADIYQTPRYLVIGTGKKITLECSQTMGHDKMYWYQQDPGMELHLIHYSYGVNSTEKGDLSSESTVSRIRTEHFPLTLESARPSHTSQYLCASSKPPRGQGYEKLFFGSGTQLSVL.